The T cell receptor (beta chain) described here comes from a study of identifying expanded T cells in peripheral blood. Points from the study as a whole: Variance in clone template counts between approximately two-week samples significantly increased with total template count across all healthy donors.

The CDR3 length is 14 residues. CDR1 and CDR2 (germline): GTSNPN, SVGIG (reference sequence). V was pared by 2 bases and J by 4 bases, with 12 bases between. Of note for this clone: What it binds is unknown.

Assay used: immunoSEQ multiplex PCR; TCRdb lists only in-frame clones, some missing. The table lists 51,000 or so clones, approximately 80% of them singletons, with 12% to 15% in the top ten. Sequenced material: blood. The sequence derives from a person aged 18 to 75 in good health. This chain joins TRBV30 and TRBJ2-4; D is tentatively TRBD1 or TRBD2 (5 bases each). In DNA form, the CDR3 reads TGTGCCTGGAGTACGGGGCAGAGGAAAAACATTCAGTACTTC. This encodes CAWSTGQRKNIQYF.